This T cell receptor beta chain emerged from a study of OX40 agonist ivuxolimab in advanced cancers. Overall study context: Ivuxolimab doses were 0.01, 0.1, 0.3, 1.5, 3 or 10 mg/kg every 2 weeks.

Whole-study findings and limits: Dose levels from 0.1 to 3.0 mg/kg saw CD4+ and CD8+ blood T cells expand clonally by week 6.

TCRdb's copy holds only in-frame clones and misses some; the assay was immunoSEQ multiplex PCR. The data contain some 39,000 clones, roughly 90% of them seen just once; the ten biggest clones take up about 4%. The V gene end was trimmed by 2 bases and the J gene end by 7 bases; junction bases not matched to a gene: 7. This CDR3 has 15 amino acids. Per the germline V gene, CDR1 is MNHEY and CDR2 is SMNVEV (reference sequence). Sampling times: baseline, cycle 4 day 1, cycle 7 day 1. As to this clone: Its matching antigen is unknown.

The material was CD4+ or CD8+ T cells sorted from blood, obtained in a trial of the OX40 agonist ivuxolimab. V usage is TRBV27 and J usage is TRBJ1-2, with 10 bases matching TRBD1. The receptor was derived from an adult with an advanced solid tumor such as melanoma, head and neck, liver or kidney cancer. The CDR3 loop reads CASSLTGTGVVGYTF. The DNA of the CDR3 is TGTGCCAGCAGTTTAACCGGGACAGGGGTAGTTGGCTACACCTTC.